This note documents a single TCR beta chain sequence. The data derive from a study of blood T cell repertoires in COVID-19. Clones were sequenced by immunoSEQ multiplex PCR, and TCRdb holds only the in-frame ones, with some missing. Counted here are around 95,000 clones, approximately 91% occurring once; the ten biggest clones make up approximately 2.2%. Germline V gene data show CDR1 as MRHNA and CDR2 as SNTAGT. J was trimmed by 4 bases and V by 10 bases; bases with no gene match: 13. The CDR3 has 16 residues. This chain connects TRBV6-4 to TRBJ2-5, with 12 bases aligning to TRBD2. This sequence originates from a man in his fifties or sixties with active COVID-19. Sequences were obtained from peripheral blood. CDR3 residues: CAKLRSSGRAVETQYF. DNA for the CDR3: TGTGCCAAATTAAGATCTAGCGGGAGGGCCGTAGAGACCCAGTACTTC.